Below are 8 T cell receptor beta chains sequenced from a single sample in a study of T cell responses to AZD1222 COVID-19 vaccine (dated by TCRdb to the early 2020s). Explained via the paper, the time point label denotes: about 28 days (+/-7) after the second vaccine dose. The meaning of the sample's treatment or condition label: meningococcal conjugate vaccine given as trial control. The library relied on the immunoSEQ multiplex PCR assay. In its TCRdb copy, this immuneACCESS table keeps in-frame sequences only and misses some clones. Where compared with another copy, unresolved V genes explain less than half of these, and the others have no known cause. The sample includes 150,000 to 200,000 clones, with just under 90% observed a single time. The ten largest clones capture 3.5% to 4.5% of the sample. The material sequenced was peripheral blood, taken 28 days after the second dose of the MenACWY control vaccine. The receptors were sampled from an adult who received the MenACWY meningococcal vaccine as a control.

The chain combines TRBV6-5 with TRBJ1-2; 7 bases are a match to TRBD1. The CDR3 is made up of 13 amino acids. Germline V CDR1 and CDR2: MNHEY, SVGAGI. V lost 2 bases, J lost 8 bases, and 5 bases stayed unmatched. CDR3 in amino acids: CASSYEAGGGYTF. CDR3 DNA: TGTGCCAGCAGTTACGAGGCAGGGGGAGGCTACACCTTC.

The rearrangement joins TRBV11-2 to TRBJ2-5; possible D gene TRBD1, 6 bases. Trimming pared 4 bases from V and 5 bases from J, leaving 17 bases between. The CDR3 totals 15 residues. Germline CDR1 SGHAT, CDR2 FQNNGV. The CDR3 coding sequence is TGTGCCAGCAGCTCCTATAGGGGGACGGATGAGACCCAGTACTTC. Protein: CASSSYRGTDETQYF. Complete variable domain (other parts from reference TRBV11-2 and TRBJ2-5): EAGVAQSPRYKIIEKRQSVAFWCNPISGHATLYWYQQILGQGPKLLIQFQNNGVVDDSQLPKDRFSAERLKGVDSTLKIQPAKLEDSAVYLCASSSYRGTDETQYFGPGTRLLVL.

This clone was detected only once. V is TRBV6-2 or TRBV6-3 and J is TRBJ2-2; D is undetermined. The V gene's germline CDR1 is MNHEY and CDR2 SVGEGT. The V end lost 6 bases, the J end lost 4 bases, and 24 bases lay between the germline ends. The CDR3 totals 18 residues. The CDR3 loop is CASSEQSLWALSTGELFF. The CDR3 bases are TGTGCCAGCAGCGAACAGTCCCTCTGGGCCCTGAGCACCGGGGAGCTGTTTTTT.

The CDR3 loop reads CASSFGFEGGTNEKLFF. The CDR3 nucleotides read TGTGCCAGCAGTTTTGGGTTTGAGGGGGGGACTAATGAAAAACTGTTTTTT. V gene TRBV28 combines with J gene TRBJ1-4, with TRBD1 as a possible D gene (6 bases). The CDR3 is 17 residues long. CDR1 and CDR2 from the germline V gene are MDHEN and SYDVKM. Between the trimmed V and J ends, which lost 3 bases and 2 bases, there was a span of 16 bases.

This chain links TRBV28 with TRBJ1-2; no reliable D call. V gave up 6 bases and J gave up 2 bases, with 10 bases separating them. This CDR3 region has 13 residues. Germline V gene sequence: CDR1 MDHEN, CDR2 SYDVKM. The chain's CDR3 is CASRFAANYGYTF. The DNA of the CDR3 is TGTGCCAGCAGATTTGCGGCGAACTATGGCTACACCTTC.

V gene TRBV12-3 or TRBV12-4 combines with J gene TRBJ2-1; no firm D call. Trimming removed 8 bases at V and 0 bases at J, with 8 bases between. This CDR3 has 13 residues. The DNA of the CDR3 is TGTGCCAGCCAAGAAAGCTCCTACAATGAGCAGTTCTTC. Amino acid sequence: CASQESSYNEQFF.

The chain joins TRBV21-1 to TRBJ2-1; whether TRBD2, the table's D call, matches the DNA was not checked. TRBV21-1 is classified as a pseudogene. The CDR3 length is 10 residues. The CDR3 here is CASLKNEQFF. CDR3 sequence (DNA): TGTGCCAGCCTTAAAAATGAGCAGTTCTTC.

The chain joins TRBV7-9 to TRBJ2-7; no definite D call. From germline, CDR1 is SEHNR and CDR2 FQNEAQ (reference sequence). This CDR3 contains 12 residues. V was pared by 6 bases and J by 3 bases, with 9 bases between. The CDR3 DNA follows: TGTGCCAGCAGTGCTACGGTCTACGAGCAGTACTTC. It specifies CASSATVYEQYF.